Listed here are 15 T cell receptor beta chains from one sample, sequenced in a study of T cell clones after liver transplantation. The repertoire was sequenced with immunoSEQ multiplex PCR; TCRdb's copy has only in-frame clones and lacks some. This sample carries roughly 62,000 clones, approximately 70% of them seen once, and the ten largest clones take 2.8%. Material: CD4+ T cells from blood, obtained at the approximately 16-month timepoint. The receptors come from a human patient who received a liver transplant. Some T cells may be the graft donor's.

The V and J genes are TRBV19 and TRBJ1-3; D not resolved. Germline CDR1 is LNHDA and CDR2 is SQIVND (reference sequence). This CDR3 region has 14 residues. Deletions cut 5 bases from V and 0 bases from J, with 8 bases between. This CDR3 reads CASSPGHSGNTIYF. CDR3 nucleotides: TGTGCCAGTAGTCCCGGGCACTCTGGAAACACCATATATTTT. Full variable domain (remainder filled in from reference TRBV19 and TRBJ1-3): DGGITQSPKYLFRKEGQNVTLSCEQNLNHDAMYWYRQDPGQGLRLIYYSQIVNDFQKGDIAEGYSVSREKKESFPLTVTSAQKNPTAFYLCASSPGHSGNTIYFGEGSWLTVV.

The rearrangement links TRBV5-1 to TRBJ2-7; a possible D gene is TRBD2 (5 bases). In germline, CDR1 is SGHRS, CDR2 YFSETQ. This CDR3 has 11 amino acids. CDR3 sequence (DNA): TGCGCCAGCAGCTTGGCGCCTAGCCAGAAGGTC. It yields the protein CASSLAPSQKV.

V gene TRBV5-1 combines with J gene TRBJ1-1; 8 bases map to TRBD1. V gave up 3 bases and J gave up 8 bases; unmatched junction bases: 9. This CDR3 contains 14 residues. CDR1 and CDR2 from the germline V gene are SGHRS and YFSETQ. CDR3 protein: CASSSLPGQAEAFF. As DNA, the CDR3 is TGCGCCAGCAGCTCTCTCCCGGGACAGGCCGAAGCTTTCTTT.

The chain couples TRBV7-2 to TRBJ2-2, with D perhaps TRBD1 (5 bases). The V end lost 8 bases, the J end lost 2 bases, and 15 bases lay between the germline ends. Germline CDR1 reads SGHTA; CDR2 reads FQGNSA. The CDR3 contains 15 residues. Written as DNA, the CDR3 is TGTGCCAGCGGACGACAGAACCTCAACACCGGGGAGCTGTTTTTT. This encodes CASGRQNLNTGELFF.

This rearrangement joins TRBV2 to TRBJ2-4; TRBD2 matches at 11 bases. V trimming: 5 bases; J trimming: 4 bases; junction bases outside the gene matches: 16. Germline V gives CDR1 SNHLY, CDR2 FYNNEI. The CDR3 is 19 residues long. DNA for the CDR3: TGTGCCAGCAGTTATATTAATCCCGGGCTAGCGGGGGGAAAAAACATTCAGTACTTC. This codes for CASSYINPGLAGGKNIQYF.

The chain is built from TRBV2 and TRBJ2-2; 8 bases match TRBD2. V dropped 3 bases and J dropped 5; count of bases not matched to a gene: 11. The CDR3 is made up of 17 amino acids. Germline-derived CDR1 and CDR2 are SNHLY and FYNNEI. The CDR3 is CASSDSGGEGLTGELFF. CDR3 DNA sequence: TGTGCCAGCAGTGATTCGGGGGGGGAGGGCCTTACCGGGGAGCTGTTTTTT.

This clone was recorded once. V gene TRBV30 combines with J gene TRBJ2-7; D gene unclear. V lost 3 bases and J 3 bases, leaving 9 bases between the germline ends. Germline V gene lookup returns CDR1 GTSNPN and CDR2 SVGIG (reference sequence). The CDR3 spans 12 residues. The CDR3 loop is CAWSSSSYEQYF. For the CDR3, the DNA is TGTGCCTGGAGCTCTTCCAGCTACGAGCAGTACTTC.

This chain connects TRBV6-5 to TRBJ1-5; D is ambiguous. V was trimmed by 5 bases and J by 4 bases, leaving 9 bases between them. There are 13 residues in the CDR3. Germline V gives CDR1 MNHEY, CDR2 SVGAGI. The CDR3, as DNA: TGTGCCAGCAGTAGCCAAAATAATCAGCCCCAGCATTTT. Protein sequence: CASSSQNNQPQHF.

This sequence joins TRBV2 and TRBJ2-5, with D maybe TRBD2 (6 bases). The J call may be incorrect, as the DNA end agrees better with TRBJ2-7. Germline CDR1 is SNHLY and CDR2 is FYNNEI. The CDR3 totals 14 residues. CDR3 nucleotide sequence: TGTGCCAGCACCGAGGAGGGGCCCTCCTACGAGCAGTACTTC. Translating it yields CASTEEGPSYEQYF.

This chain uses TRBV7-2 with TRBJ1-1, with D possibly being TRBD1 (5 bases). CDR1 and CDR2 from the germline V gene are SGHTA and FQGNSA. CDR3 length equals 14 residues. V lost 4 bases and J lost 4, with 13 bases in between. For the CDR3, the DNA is TGTGCCAGCAGCTACCGACGTGGGGGCACTGAAGCTTTCTTT. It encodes CASSYRRGGTEAFF.

DNA for the CDR3: TGTGCCAGCAGCTTAGGAGTTAGCGGCCACCAAGAGACCCAGTACTTC. The encoded protein is CASSLGVSGHQETQYF. The J gene is TRBJ2-5, the V gene TRBV7-6; maybe TRBD2 (6 bases). V was clipped by 1 base and J by 0 bases, with 12 bases between them. The length of the CDR3 is 16 residues. The germline V gene encodes CDR1 SGHVS and CDR2 FNYEAQ.

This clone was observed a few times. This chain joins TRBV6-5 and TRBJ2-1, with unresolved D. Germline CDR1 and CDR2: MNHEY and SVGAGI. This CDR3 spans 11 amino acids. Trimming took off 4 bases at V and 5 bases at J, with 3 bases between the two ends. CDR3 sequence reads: CASSLNNEQFF. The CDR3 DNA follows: TGTGCCAGCAGTTTAAACAATGAGCAGTTCTTC.

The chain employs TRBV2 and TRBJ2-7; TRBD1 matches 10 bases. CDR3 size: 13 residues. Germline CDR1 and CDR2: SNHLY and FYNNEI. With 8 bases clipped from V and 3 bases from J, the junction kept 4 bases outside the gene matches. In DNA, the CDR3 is TGTGCCAGCCGTGGGACAGGGGTCTACGAGCAGTACTTC. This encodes CASRGTGVYEQYF.

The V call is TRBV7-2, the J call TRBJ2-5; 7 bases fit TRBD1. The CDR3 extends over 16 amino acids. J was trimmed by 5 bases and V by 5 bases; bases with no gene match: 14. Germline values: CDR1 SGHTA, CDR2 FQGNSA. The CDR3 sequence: CASSPKTGYDGETQYF. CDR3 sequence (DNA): TGTGCCAGCAGCCCCAAGACAGGGTACGATGGGGAGACCCAGTACTTC.

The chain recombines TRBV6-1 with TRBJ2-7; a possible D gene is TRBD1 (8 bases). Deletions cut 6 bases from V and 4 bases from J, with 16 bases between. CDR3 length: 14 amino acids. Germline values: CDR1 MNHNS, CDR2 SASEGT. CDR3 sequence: CASRAGQDKYEQYF. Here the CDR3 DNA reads TGTGCCAGCAGAGCGGGACAGGACAAATACGAGCAGTACTTC.